This section outlines one TCR beta chain sequence together with its context. Its antigen is still unknown. Sequencing was performed with immunoSEQ multiplex PCR; in TCRdb, only in-frame clones are kept and a portion is missing. The sample comprises approximately 100,000 clones, around 86% of which are singletons, and around 1.7% rests with the top ten. The sample is drawn from a study of T cell repertoires and HLA-DP antigens. Trimming shortened V by 2 bases and J by 6 bases, and 13 bases separated the two germline ends. CDR3 length: 14 amino acids. Per germline, CDR1 LNHDA and CDR2 SQIVND (reference sequence).

The sequence came from a man aged 50-60 years in good health and CMV-seronegative. V and J are TRBV19 and TRBJ1-1; D call uncertain. Sequencing input: CD4+ T cells from PBMCs. Here the CDR3 DNA reads TGTGCCAGTAGTATATATGAGGGATGGGCTGAAGCTTTCTTT. The encoded protein is CASSIYEGWAEAFF.